Given below is one T cell receptor (beta chain) in context. Its antigen is still unknown. The CDR3 extends over 14 amino acids. The V end lost 6 bases, the J end lost 5 bases, and 16 bases lay between the germline ends. Germline assignment: CDR1 SNHLY and CDR2 FYNNEI. The data originate from a study of T cell repertoires and Cas9 in healthy adults. Study summary: Characterization of SpCas9-reactive CD4 and CD8 T cells covered multi-effector potency, cytotoxicity and lineage. General study findings and limits: SpCas9-reactive effector T cells were reportedly restrained in vitro by SpCas9-reactive regulatory T cells.

TCRdb's copy holds only in-frame clones and misses some; the assay was immunoSEQ multiplex PCR. Of under 25,000 clones in the sample, roughly 90% were seen once. The receptor was derived from a human donor in good health. Sequencing was carried out using CD4+ effector T cells (CD127+, CD25-, CD137-, CD154-) from PBMCs; culture status not recorded. J is TRBJ2-5 and V is TRBV2, with D tentatively TRBD1 (5 bases). The CDR3 sequence: CASRPDNGGETQYF. CDR3 in DNA: TGTGCCAGCAGACCGGACAACGGTGGGGAGACCCAGTACTTC.